In this sample, the clone carrying this T cell receptor (beta chain) turned up a few times. The CDR3 contains 13 residues. Germline CDR1 reads GTSNPN; CDR2 reads SVGIG (reference sequence). V lost 0 bases, J lost 3 bases, and 8 bases lay in between. The data originate from a study of response to subunit inactivated influenza vaccine. Each CDR3 protein gets one entry after TCRdb re-called the RT-PCR reads with MiXCR. The sample has 150,000 or so distinct CDR3 sequences; about 11% are singletons. V and J are TRBV30 and TRBJ1-2, with D maybe TRBD1 (6 bases). The TCR originated in a man aged 45-60 years who received an inactivated influenza vaccine. The material was non-naive T cells sorted from PBMCs, obtained around seven weeks after vaccination. CDR3 sequence (DNA): TGTGCCTGGAGTGTCAGGGGAGACTATGGCTACACCTTC. Residues: CAWSVRGDYGYTF.